These 16 T cell receptor beta chains were all obtained from the same sample, sequenced in a study of T-cell reconstitution after alpha-beta-depleted transplantation in children. This sample's TCRbeta library carried unique molecular identifier barcodes. Via MiXCR, TCRdb re-called the PCR reads, giving one row per CDR3 protein. The data contain around 600,000 distinct CDR3 sequences, roughly 17% of them singletons. The source material was PBMCs from the stem cell graft donor, sampled from the stem cell graft. All receptors come from a human donor who donated a stem cell graft to a child with acute myeloid leukemia.

In its sample, this clonotype was seen a few times. The V call is TRBV20-1, the J call TRBJ1-4; D gene uncertain. The CDR3 covers 12 residues. Germline V gives CDR1 DFQATT, CDR2 SNEGSKA (reference sequence). The DNA of the CDR3 is TGCTCCCACGGTGCAACTAATGAAAAACTGTTTTTT. The encoded protein is CSHGATNEKLFF.

This clonotype was observed many times. The chain combines TRBV5-1 with TRBJ2-3; no clear D gene. CDR3 length: 14 amino acids. CDR1 is SGHRS and CDR2 is YFSETQ in the germline V gene. V was clipped by 0 bases and J by 2 bases, with 7 bases between them. In nucleotides, the CDR3 is TGCGCCAGCAGCTTGGTACCGTACACAGATACGCAGTATTTT. The encoded protein is CASSLVPYTDTQYF.

The genes are TRBV12-3 or TRBV12-4 and TRBJ2-5; weak D call: TRBD2 (6 bases). The V and J ends lost 6 bases and 0 bases respectively, with 8 bases between them. This CDR3 region has 13 residues. The CDR3 spells CASRRGNQETQYF. DNA for the CDR3: TGTGCCAGCAGACGGGGGAACCAAGAGACCCAGTACTTC.

This clonotype was counted at least ten times. Because the CDR3 is missing its conserved closing phenylalanine or tryptophan, this is likely a read error. The limits of the CDR3 on the DNA are not certain, so only TCRdb's listed CDR3 is given. The chain joins TRBV20-1 to TRBJ2-1; the tabulated D call, TRBD1, remains unverified against the DNA. The germline CDR1 and CDR2 sequences are DFQATT and SNEGSKA (reference sequence). The CDR3 has 11 amino acids, counting both end residues. The CDR3 loop is CSARAGTGNLQ.

This clonotype was observed many times. V gene TRBV6-5 combines with J gene TRBJ1-1; D unclear. The CDR3 length is 14 residues. Germline V gene lookup returns CDR1 MNHEY and CDR2 SVGAGI. V was shortened by 2 bases and J by 0 bases, with 7 bases between the two germline ends. CDR3 residues: CASSYRGMNTEAFF. CDR3 nucleotides: TGTGCCAGCAGTTACCGCGGAATGAACACTGAAGCTTTCTTT.

This clonotype turned up a few times. The chain carries TRBV6-4 and TRBJ1-5, with 9 nucleotides matching TRBD1. Unmatched junction bases numbered 4, after V lost 8 bases and J lost 5 bases. Germline CDR1 is MRHNA and CDR2 is SNTAGT. This CDR3 is 13 amino acids long. The CDR3 DNA is TGTGCCAGCCGGGACAGGGTCGATCAGCCCCAGCATTTT. Protein product: CASRDRVDQPQHF.

This clonotype was recorded a few times. The chain is built from TRBV12-3 or TRBV12-4 and TRBJ1-2; 10 bases are shared with TRBD1. CDR3 length equals 14 residues. The trim removed 6 bases at V and 6 bases at J, leaving 7 bases unmatched. DNA of the CDR3: TGTGCCAGCAGCAGGGACAGGGGCGCGGATGGCTACACCTTC. Translated: CASSRDRGADGYTF.

The CDR3 here is CASSLGPPTGRLGELFF. The DNA of the CDR3 is TGTGCCAGCAGTTTAGGCCCCCCGACAGGGAGGCTCGGGGAGCTGTTTTTT. The chain carries TRBV12-3 or TRBV12-4 and TRBJ2-2, with D maybe TRBD1 (7 bases). Trimming stripped 1 base from V and 7 bases from J, with 19 bases between. The CDR3 runs 17 residues.

This clonotype was counted only a few times. The chain links TRBV10-2 to TRBJ2-1, with 12 bases fitting TRBD2. Germline values: CDR1 WSHSY, CDR2 SAAADI. V trimming: 6 bases; J trimming: 10 bases; junction bases outside the gene matches: 10. The CDR3 runs to 15 residues. DNA for the CDR3: TGCGCCAGCAGCCTAAGGACTAGCGGGATCGGCGAGCAGTTCTTC. It is translated as CASSLRTSGIGEQFF.

This clonotype was observed at least ten times. The chain has TRBV20-1 and TRBJ1-4; D is uncertain. V gave up 3 bases and J gave up 2 bases, with 7 bases separating them. Germline assignment: CDR1 DFQATT and CDR2 SNEGSKA (reference sequence). CDR3 length: 13 residues. The DNA for the CDR3 is TGCAGTGCTAGGTGGAGCACTAATGAAAAACTGTTTTTT. Translating it yields CSARWSTNEKLFF.

This clonotype was counted at least ten times. This chain uses TRBV20-1 with TRBJ1-2; D may be TRBD1 (5 bases). Germline V gene lookup returns CDR1 DFQATT and CDR2 SNEGSKA (reference sequence). The length of the CDR3 is 15 residues. Trimming removed 0 bases from V and 2 bases from J, with 13 bases in between. CDR3 sequence (DNA): TGCAGTGCTAGAGATCCAGGCAGGGCCAACTATGGCTACACCTTC. Its translation is CSARDPGRANYGYTF.

The table lists this clonotype with a few counts. This sequence joins TRBV20-1 and TRBJ2-7; 9 nucleotides align to TRBD2. CDR1 is DFQATT, CDR2 SNEGSKA, per germline (reference sequence). The CDR3 totals 15 residues. Germline trimming cut 3 bases from V and 3 bases from J; bases unmatched to any gene: 9. DNA for the CDR3: TGCAGTGCTAGGGCTGGCGGGGGGGTGCTCTACGAGCAGTACTTC. Translated: CSARAGGGVLYEQYF.

This clonotype was seen ten or more times. The CDR3 DNA follows: TGCAGTGCTAGACGCCCCAAGGGGGGAGAGACCCAGTACTTC. This gives the protein CSARRPKGGETQYF. The V gene is TRBV20-1, the J gene TRBJ2-5; D might be TRBD1 or TRBD2, each matching 6 bases. Per germline, CDR1 DFQATT and CDR2 SNEGSKA (reference sequence). V was cut by 2 bases and J by 4 bases, with 14 bases left in between. CDR3 length: 14 residues.

This clonotype showed up many times. The chain couples TRBV5-1 to TRBJ2-3; the D gene is possibly TRBD2 (6 bases). Per the germline V gene, CDR1 is SGHRS and CDR2 is YFSETQ. Trimming took off 4 bases at V and 2 bases at J, with 14 bases between the two ends. This CDR3 is built from 15 residues. For the CDR3, the DNA is TGCGCCAGCAGCGACGGGAGTCAGGACACAGATACGCAGTATTTT. Translating gives CASSDGSQDTDTQYF. Looking up the rest from reference TRBV5-1 and TRBJ2-3 gives the full variable domain: KAGVTQTPRYLIKTRGQQVTLSCSPISGHRSVSWYQQTPGQGLQFLFEYFSETQRNKGNFPGRFSGRQFSNSRSEMNVSTLELGDSALYLCASSDGSQDTDTQYFGPGTRLTVL.

This clonotype has more than one count but fewer than ten. The chain is built from TRBV7-2 and TRBJ2-5; a weak D match, TRBD1 (6 bases). The ends were cut back, 2 bases at V and 5 bases at J, with 18 bases in the middle. This CDR3 spans 16 amino acids. Germline loops: CDR1 SGHTA, CDR2 FQGNSA. The CDR3: CASSLSGNTGTETQYF. The CDR3 DNA reads TGTGCCAGCAGCTTATCGGGAAACACAGGGACGGAGACCCAGTACTTC.

In its sample, this clonotype was seen a few times. The chain combines TRBV10-3 with TRBJ2-1, with TRBD2 matching 7 bases. The trim removed 10 bases at V and 8 bases at J, leaving 8 bases unmatched. The CDR3 totals 12 residues. Germline V gene data show CDR1 as ENHRY and CDR2 as SYGVKD. CDR3 coding DNA: TGTGCCACCGGGGGAGGGGAGGATGAGCAGTTCTTC. Its translation is CATGGGEDEQFF.